The source of this T cell receptor beta chain is a study of blood T cell repertoires in COVID-19. Study-wide context: Spain, Italy and the United States supplied samples that represented acute and convalescent COVID-19. The analysed material was cDNA or gDNA that came from T cells, B-cell-depleted T cells, or PBMCs.

The germline CDR1 and CDR2 sequences are KGHSH and LQKENI. Trimming stripped 1 base from V and 5 bases from J, with 9 bases between. The CDR3 sequence is 13 residues long. Per the authors' pipeline: Amplifying reference gene primers gave estimates of nucleated cell counts. Profiled with immunoSEQ multiplex PCR; TCRdb holds only in-frame clones, not every one. V and J calls plus clone size are reproduced from that table; the DNA served to infer D and trimming. Counted here are roughly 100,000 clones, 90% to 95% occurring once; the ten biggest clones make up 5.5% to 7%. This sequence was found in a human donor in a cohort sampled during active COVID-19. The chain carries TRBV18 and TRBJ2-7, with a possible D match to TRBD1 (5 bases). The sample consisted of peripheral blood. The CDR3 is CASSPRQGHEQYF. The CDR3 region has the DNA TGTGCCAGCTCACCACGCCAGGGCCACGAGCAGTACTTC.